Sequencing of this TCR beta chain was carried out in a study of cytomegalovirus exposure and HLA in healthy donors. Findings of the study overall: Cytomegalovirus-associated TCR beta chains were listed, numbering 164.

Worth noting for this clone: Its antigen is not known.

The CDR3 runs to 16 residues. Per the germline V gene, CDR1 is MGHRA and CDR2 is YSYEKL. The V gene end was trimmed by 2 bases and the J gene end by 0 bases; junction bases not matched to a gene: 2. Profiling relied on immunoSEQ multiplex PCR, and the TCRdb table lists in-frame clones only, not all of them. The sample records 100,000 to 150,000 clones, roughly 90% being singletons. This TCR came from a woman aged 18-29 years in good health and CMV-seronegative. The specimen sequenced was PBMCs. This chain joins TRBV4-1 and TRBJ2-1, with 9 bases identical to TRBD2. CDR3 sequence reads: CASSQYSGSSYNEQFF. In nucleotides, the CDR3 is TGCGCCAGCAGCCAATATAGCGGGAGCTCCTACAATGAGCAGTTCTTC.